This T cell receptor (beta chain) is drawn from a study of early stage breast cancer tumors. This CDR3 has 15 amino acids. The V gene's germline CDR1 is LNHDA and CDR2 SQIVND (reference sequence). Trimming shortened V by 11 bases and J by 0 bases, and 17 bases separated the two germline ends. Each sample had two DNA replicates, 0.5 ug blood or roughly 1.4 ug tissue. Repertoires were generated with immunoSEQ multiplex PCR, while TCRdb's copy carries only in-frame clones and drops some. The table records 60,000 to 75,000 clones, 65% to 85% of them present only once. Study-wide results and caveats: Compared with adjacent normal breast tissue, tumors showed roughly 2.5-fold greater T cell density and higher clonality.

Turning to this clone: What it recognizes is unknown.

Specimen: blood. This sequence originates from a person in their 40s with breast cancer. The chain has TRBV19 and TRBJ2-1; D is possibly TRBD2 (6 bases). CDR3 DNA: TGTGCCGGGAGGTGGGGATTCAGCTCCTACAATGAGCAGTTCTTC. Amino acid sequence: CAGRWGFSSYNEQFF.